Listed below are T cell receptor beta chains from one sample, sequenced in a study of blood T cell repertoires in COVID-19. Clones were read by immunoSEQ multiplex PCR, and TCRdb kept only the in-frame ones, dropping some. The table includes about 210,000 clones, 82% detected once. Source material: peripheral blood. These receptors all stem from a woman in her sixties or seventies with COVID-19, enrolled during active disease. Both conserved end residues are part of each CDR3. A D gene is named only where the DNA matches it firmly. Rows give clone size only sometimes, using once, few, many, or a class for an expanded clone.

. | TRBJ1-1 | . | TRBV4-3 | CASSQGRQDLNTEAFF | TGCGCCAGCAGCCAAGGGAGACAGGATCTGAACACTGAAGCTTTCTTT
TRBD1 | TRBJ1-2 | . | TRBV5-4 | CASSLNAGGGYTF | TGTGCCAGCAGCTTGAATGCAGGGGGTGGCTACACCTTC
. | TRBJ2-2 | . | TRBV12-3/TRBV12-4 | CASQGPGELFF | TGTGCCAGCCAGGGGCCCGGGGAGCTGTTTTTT
. | TRBJ1-3 | . | TRBV18 | CASSPQTYNGNTIYF | TGTGCCAGCTCACCACAGACATATAACGGAAACACCATATATTTT
TRBD1 | TRBJ2-5 | . | TRBV28 | CASSLGRGRVETQYF | TGTGCCAGCAGTTTGGGCAGGGGGCGCGTTGAGACCCAGTACTTC
. | TRBJ1-5 | . | TRBV19 | CASSMSQKSNQPQHF | TGTGCCAGTAGTATGTCACAGAAGAGCAATCAGCCCCAGCATTTT
. | TRBJ1-2 | . | TRBV7-2 | CATSPQQGGYGYTF | TGTGCCACCTCACCACAACAGGGCGGCTATGGCTACACCTTC
TRBD2 | TRBJ2-7 | . | TRBV9 | CASSVAGAGGYEQYF | TGTGCCAGCAGCGTAGCCGGAGCGGGAGGGTACGAGCAGTACTTC
TRBD2 | TRBJ2-1 | . | TRBV6-5 | CASSYYLAGFNEQFF | TGTGCCAGCAGTTACTATCTAGCGGGATTCAATGAGCAGTTCTTC
TRBD1 | TRBJ1-1 | . | TRBV5-5 | CASSFLDREAFF | TGTGCCAGCAGCTTCCTGGACAGGGAAGCTTTCTTT
. | TRBJ2-2 | . | TRBV19 | CASSPWADKNTGELFF | TGTGCCAGTAGTCCCTGGGCGGACAAGAACACCGGGGAGCTGTTTTTT
TRBD2 | TRBJ2-1 | . | TRBV5-6 | CASSSGTSGIFAYNEQFF | TGTGCCAGCAGCTCCGGGACTAGCGGGATTTTCGCCTACAATGAGCAGTTCTTC
TRBD2 | TRBJ2-1 | . | TRBV7-2 | CASSSGLAGDHEQFF | TGTGCCAGCAGCTCGGGACTAGCGGGAGACCATGAGCAGTTCTTC
TRBD1 | TRBJ2-1 | . | TRBV25-1 | CASTTGLALRNEQFF | TGTGCCAGCACGACAGGGCTAGCATTGAGGAATGAGCAGTTCTTC
. | TRBJ2-5 | . | TRBV9 | CASSPPPGLETQYF | TGTGCCAGCAGCCCCCCTCCAGGGCTCGAGACCCAGTACTTC
TRBD2 | TRBJ2-1 | . | TRBV7-9 | CASRLTGTSANDEQFF | TGTGCCAGCAGGCTTACAGGGACTAGCGCCAACGATGAGCAGTTCTTC
TRBD1 | TRBJ1-1 | . | TRBV14 | CASSTGGYAAFF | TGTGCCAGCAGTACAGGGGGCTATGCAGCTTTCTTT
TRBD2 | TRBJ2-1 | . | TRBV5-1 | CASSLGGLAAQSDNEQFF | TGCGCCAGCAGCTTGGGGGGACTAGCAGCCCAGAGCGACAATGAGCAGTTCTTC
TRBD1 | TRBJ2-3 | . | TRBV10-2 | CASSGTGVTDTQYF | TGCGCCAGCAGCGGGACAGGGGTCACAGATACGCAGTATTTT
TRBD2 | TRBJ2-3 | . | TRBV7-2 | CASSLIGRGADTQYF | TGTGCCAGCAGCTTAATCGGGAGGGGCGCAGATACGCAGTATTTT
. | TRBJ1-1 | . | TRBV6-5 | CASTIVGGDTEAFF | TGTGCCAGCACTATTGTCGGGGGGGACACTGAAGCTTTCTTT
TRBD1 | TRBJ1-2 | . | TRBV28 | CASSPLRGQNYGYTF | TGTGCCAGCAGCCCCTTGAGGGGACAGAACTATGGCTACACCTTC
TRBD1 | TRBJ2-2 | . | TRBV19 | CASRGQGSSGELFF | TGTGCCAGTAGGGGACAGGGATCTTCGGGGGAGCTGTTTTTT
. | TRBJ2-5 | few | TRBV5-1 | CASSLNKQETQYF | TGCGCCAGCAGCTTGAATAAACAAGAGACCCAGTACTTC